This TCR beta chain was profiled in a study of cytomegalovirus exposure and HLA in healthy donors. The V end lost 1 base, the J end lost 6 bases, and 21 bases lay between the germline ends. CDR1 and CDR2 (germline): SGHTA, FQGNSA. The CDR3 is made up of 17 amino acids. Measured with immunoSEQ multiplex PCR; TCRdb has only the in-frame clones, and not every one. The table shows more than 45,000 clones, with about 88% occurring only once. Sequencing was done on a sample of PBMCs. The clonotype was recovered from a woman in her late teens or twenties in good health and CMV-seronegative. The V gene is TRBV7-2, the J gene TRBJ1-2; no firm D call. The CDR3 here is CASSLEYTLAAEDGYTF. CDR3 in DNA: TGTGCCAGCAGCTTAGAGTATACTTTGGCGGCGGAGGATGGCTACACCTTC.